This paragraph covers one TCR beta chain sequence. Its antigen is currently unknown. The data stem from a study of T cell responses to AZD1222 COVID-19 vaccine. Study-level results: Donors skewed white British and female; clonal diversity was possibly underestimated. The peak T cell response came first, and repertoires were sampled only after it. Spike as a whole was targeted by vaccine-associated CD4 TCRs, dominant at 160-218 and 743-854.

Generated by immunoSEQ multiplex PCR, the TCRdb table keeps only in-frame clones and is missing some. The table includes approximately 84,000 clones, around 82% detected once. The V gene lost 7 bases and the J gene lost 6 bases, with 10 bases spanning the gap. CDR3 length: 11 residues. From germline, CDR1 is MNHEY and CDR2 SVGAGI. This chain joins TRBV6-5 and TRBJ2-7; a possible D gene is TRBD2 (6 bases). The sample here was peripheral blood, taken 28 days after the second AZD1222 dose. This TCR was recovered from an adult who received the AZD1222 COVID-19 vaccine. The CDR3 DNA follows: TGTGCCAGCACCTCCGGGGGCGAGCAGTACTTC. Translated: CASTSGGEQYF.